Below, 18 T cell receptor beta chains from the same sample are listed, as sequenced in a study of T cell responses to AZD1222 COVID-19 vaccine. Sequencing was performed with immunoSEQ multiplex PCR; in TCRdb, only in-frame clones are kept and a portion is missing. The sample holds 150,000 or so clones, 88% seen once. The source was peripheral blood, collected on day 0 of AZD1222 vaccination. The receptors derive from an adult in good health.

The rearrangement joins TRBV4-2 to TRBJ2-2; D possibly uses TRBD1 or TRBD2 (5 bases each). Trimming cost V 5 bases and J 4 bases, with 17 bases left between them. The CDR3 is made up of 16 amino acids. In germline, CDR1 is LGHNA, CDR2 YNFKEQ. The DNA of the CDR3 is TGTGCCAGCAGCACACCCGGGACGGAGGTCACCGGGGAGCTGTTTTTT. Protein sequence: CASSTPGTEVTGELFF.

The CDR3 is CASSPSSGSFTDTQYF. CDR3 bases: TGTGCCAGCAGCCCCTCTAGCGGGAGTTTCACAGATACGCAGTATTTT. This chain joins TRBV9 and TRBJ2-3; 10 positions agree with TRBD2. This CDR3 spans 16 amino acids. The germline gives CDR1 SGDLS, CDR2 YYNGEE. V dropped 4 bases and J dropped 2; count of bases not matched to a gene: 7.

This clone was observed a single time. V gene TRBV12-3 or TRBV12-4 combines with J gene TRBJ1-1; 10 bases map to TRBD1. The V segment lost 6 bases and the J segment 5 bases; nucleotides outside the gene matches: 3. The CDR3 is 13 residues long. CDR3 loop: CASSSGQGTEAFF. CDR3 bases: TGTGCCAGCAGCTCGGGACAGGGGACTGAAGCTTTCTTT.

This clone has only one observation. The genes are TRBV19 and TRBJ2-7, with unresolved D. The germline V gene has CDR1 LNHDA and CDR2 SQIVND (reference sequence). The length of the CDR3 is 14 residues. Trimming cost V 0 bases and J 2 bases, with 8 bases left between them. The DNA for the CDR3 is TGTGCCAGTAGTATAGAAGACGGACCCTACGAGCAGTACTTC. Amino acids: CASSIEDGPYEQYF.

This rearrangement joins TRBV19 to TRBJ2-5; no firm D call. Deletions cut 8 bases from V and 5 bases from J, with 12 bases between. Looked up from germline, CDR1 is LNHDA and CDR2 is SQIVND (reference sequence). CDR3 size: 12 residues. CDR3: CASSTNAETQYF. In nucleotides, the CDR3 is TGTGCCAGTTCGACAAACGCGGAGACCCAGTACTTC.

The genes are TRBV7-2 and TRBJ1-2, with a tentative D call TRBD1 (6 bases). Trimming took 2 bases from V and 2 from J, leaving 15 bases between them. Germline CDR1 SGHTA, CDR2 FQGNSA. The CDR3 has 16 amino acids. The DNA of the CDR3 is TGTGCCAGCAGCTTACTGGGGGGCTCGGACAACTATGGCTACACCTTC. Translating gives CASSLLGGSDNYGYTF. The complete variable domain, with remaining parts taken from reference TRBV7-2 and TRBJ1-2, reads GAGVSQSPSNKVTEKGKDVELRCDPISGHTALYWYRQSLGQGLEFLIYFQGNSAPDKSGLPSDRFSAERTGGSVSTLTIQRTQQEDSAVYLCASSLLGGSDNYGYTFGSGTRLTVV.

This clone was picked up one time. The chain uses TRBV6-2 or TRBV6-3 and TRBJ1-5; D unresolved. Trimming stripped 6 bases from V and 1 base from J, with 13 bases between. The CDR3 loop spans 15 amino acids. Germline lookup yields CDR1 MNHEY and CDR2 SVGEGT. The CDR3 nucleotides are TGTGCCAGCAGCCCGGTGGGCACCAGCAATCAGCCCCAGCATTTT. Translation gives CASSPVGTSNQPQHF.

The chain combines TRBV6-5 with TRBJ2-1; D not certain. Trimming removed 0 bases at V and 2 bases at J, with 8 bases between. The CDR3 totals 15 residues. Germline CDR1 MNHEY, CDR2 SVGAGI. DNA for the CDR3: TGTGCCAGCAGTTACTCGGTTCTAGCCTACAATGAGCAGTTCTTC. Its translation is CASSYSVLAYNEQFF.

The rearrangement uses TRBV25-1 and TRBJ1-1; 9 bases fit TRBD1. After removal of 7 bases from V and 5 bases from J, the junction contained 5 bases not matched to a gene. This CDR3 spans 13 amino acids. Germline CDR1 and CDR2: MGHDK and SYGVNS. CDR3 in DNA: TGTGCCAGCAATGGACAGGGGAGGACTGAAGCTTTCTTT. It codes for CASNGQGRTEAFF.

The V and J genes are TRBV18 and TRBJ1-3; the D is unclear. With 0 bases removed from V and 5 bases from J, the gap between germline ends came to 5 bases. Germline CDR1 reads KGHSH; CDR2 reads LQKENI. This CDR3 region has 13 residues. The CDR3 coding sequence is TGTGCCAGCTCACCACCCACAAGAAACACCATATATTTT. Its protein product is CASSPPTRNTIYF.

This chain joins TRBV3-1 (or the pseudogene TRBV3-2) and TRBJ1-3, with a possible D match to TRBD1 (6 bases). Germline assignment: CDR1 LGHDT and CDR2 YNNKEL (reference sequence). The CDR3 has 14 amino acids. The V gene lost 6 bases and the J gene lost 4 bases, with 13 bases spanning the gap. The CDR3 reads CASSPTGRGNTIYF. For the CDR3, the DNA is TGTGCCAGCAGTCCCACAGGGAGAGGAAACACCATATATTTT.

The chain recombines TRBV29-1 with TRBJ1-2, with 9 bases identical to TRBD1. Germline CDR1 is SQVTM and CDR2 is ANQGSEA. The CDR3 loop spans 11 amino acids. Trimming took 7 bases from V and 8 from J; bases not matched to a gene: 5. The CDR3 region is CSDNRGQGYTF. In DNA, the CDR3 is TGCAGCGATAACAGGGGGCAAGGCTACACCTTC.

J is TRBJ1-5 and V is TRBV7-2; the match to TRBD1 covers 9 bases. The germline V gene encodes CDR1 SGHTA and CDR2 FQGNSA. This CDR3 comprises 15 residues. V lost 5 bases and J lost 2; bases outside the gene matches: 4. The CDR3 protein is CASSPGDRGNQPQHF. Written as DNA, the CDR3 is TGTGCCAGCAGCCCTGGGGACAGGGGCAATCAGCCCCAGCATTTT.

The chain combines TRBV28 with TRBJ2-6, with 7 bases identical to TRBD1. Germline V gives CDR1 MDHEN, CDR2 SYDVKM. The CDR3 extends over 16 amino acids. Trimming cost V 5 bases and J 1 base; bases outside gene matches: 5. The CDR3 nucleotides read TGTGCCAGCAGTCCGTCGACAGGGTCTGGGGCCAACGTCCTGACTTTC. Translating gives CASSPSTGSGANVLTF.

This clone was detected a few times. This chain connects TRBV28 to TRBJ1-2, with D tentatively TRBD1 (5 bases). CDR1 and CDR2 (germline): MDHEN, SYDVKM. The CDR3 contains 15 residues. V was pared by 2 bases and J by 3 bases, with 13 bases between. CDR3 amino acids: CASSLTPGPDYGYTF. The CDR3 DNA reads TGTGCCAGCAGTTTAACTCCAGGGCCCGACTATGGCTACACCTTC.

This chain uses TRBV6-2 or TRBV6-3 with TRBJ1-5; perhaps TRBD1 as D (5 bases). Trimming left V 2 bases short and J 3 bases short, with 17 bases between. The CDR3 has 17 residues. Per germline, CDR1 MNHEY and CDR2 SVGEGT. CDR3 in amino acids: CASSYDLSRVFNQPQHF. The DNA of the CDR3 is TGTGCCAGCAGTTACGATTTAAGCAGGGTTTTCAATCAGCCCCAGCATTTT.

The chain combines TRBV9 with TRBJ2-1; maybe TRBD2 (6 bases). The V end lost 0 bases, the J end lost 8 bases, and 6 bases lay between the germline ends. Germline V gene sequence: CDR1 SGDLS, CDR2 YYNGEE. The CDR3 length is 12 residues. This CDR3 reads CASSVGDYEQFF. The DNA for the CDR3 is TGTGCCAGCAGCGTAGGGGACTATGAGCAGTTCTTC.

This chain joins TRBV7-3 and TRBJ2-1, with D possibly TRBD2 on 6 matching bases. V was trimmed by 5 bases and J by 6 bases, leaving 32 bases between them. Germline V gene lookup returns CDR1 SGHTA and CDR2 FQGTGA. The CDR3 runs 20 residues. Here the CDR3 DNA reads TGTGCCAGCAGCATCTTCGCGGGGAAACAGTGTGTCGGTTGGGTCAATGAGCAGTTCTTC. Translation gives CASSIFAGKQCVGWVNEQFF.